This passage covers 14 T cell receptor beta chains from one sample sequenced in a study of blood T cells in healthy people across ages. It was with a sample-barcoded 5' primer and a J-beta primer mix that a second PCR of roughly 7 to 12 cycles was run. MiXCR, applied by TCRdb to the 5' RACE reads, yields one record per CDR3 protein. The sample has over 300,000 distinct CDR3 sequences, roughly half seen once. The material sequenced was blood. These receptors were collected from a man in his 60s in good health.

This clonotype was counted only a few times. This may be a read error, as it is one base from a much larger clone. The V and J genes are TRBV29-1 and TRBJ2-5; 7 bases are shared with TRBD2. Losses at the gene ends were 8 bases for V and 11 bases for J; bases not matched to a gene: 23. The CDR3 runs 15 residues. CDR1 is SQVTM, CDR2 ANQGSEA, per germline. The CDR3 DNA reads as TGCAGCCACCGCGGGCGGGGGTCTTCCTACAATGAGCAGTACTTC. Its protein is CSHRGRGSSYNEQYF.

The CDR3 DNA follows: TGTGCCAGCACCGTAGGACTAGCGGGAGTAACTTCGCTTAGATGGAACAATGACGAGCAGTACTTC. The encoded protein is CASTVGLAGVTSLRWNNDEQYF. The chain carries TRBV7-4 and TRBJ2-7; TRBD2 aligns across 13 bases. CDR3 length: 22 amino acids. Losses at the gene ends were 7 bases for V and 5 bases for J; bases not matched to a gene: 29. Germline V gene sequence: CDR1 SGHVT, CDR2 SQSDAQ.

This clonotype was detected a few times. The chain recombines TRBV24-1 with TRBJ2-5; possible D gene TRBD1, 5 bases. Per germline, CDR1 KGHDR and CDR2 SFDVKD. Trimming left V 10 bases short and J 1 base short, with 15 bases between. The CDR3 spans 14 residues. The CDR3 loop is CATTPTEPQETQYF. CDR3 coding DNA: TGTGCCACTACCCCGACAGAACCCCAAGAGACCCAGTACTTC.

The chain uses TRBV6-2 or TRBV6-3 and TRBJ2-7, with 8 bases matching TRBD2. This CDR3 is built from 19 residues. V shed 7 bases and J 2 bases; nucleotides not matched to a gene: 22. CDR1 and CDR2 from the germline V gene are MNHEY and SVGEGT. Here the CDR3 reads CASTGGRSGGSTGTYEQYF. The CDR3 region has the DNA TGTGCCAGCACCGGGGGTCGGTCGGGGGGGTCTACCGGAACCTACGAGCAGTACTTC.

In its sample, this clonotype was seen a few times. The V gene is TRBV6-2 or TRBV6-3, the J gene TRBJ2-7; D not certain. The CDR3 sequence is 14 residues long. Germline V gives CDR1 MNHEY, CDR2 SVGEGT. V lost 2 bases to trimming and J lost 2 bases, with 10 bases between them. The CDR3 loop is CASSYGSTAYEQYF. The CDR3 region has the DNA TGTGCCAGCAGTTACGGATCCACAGCCTACGAGCAGTACTTC.

The chain joins TRBV2 to TRBJ2-5; D possibly uses TRBD1 or TRBD2 (5 bases each). Germline V lookup: CDR1 SNHLY, CDR2 FYNNEI. V was shortened by 2 bases and J by 3 bases, with 13 bases between the two germline ends. The CDR3 length is 15 residues. CDR3 sequence (DNA): TGTGCCAGCAGTGAACCGGGACCGTATAAAGAGACCCAGTACTTC. This encodes CASSEPGPYKETQYF.

The chain couples TRBV28 to TRBJ2-4; a weak D match, TRBD1 (5 bases). CDR3 length: 13 amino acids. CDR1 and CDR2 from the germline V gene are MDHEN and SYDVKM. V was pared by 8 bases and J by 13 bases, with 21 bases between. In nucleotides, the CDR3 is TGTGCCAGCGCCCCCCCACAGGCTCCCCAGCAGTACTTC. Translating gives CASAPPQAPQQYF.

The chain employs TRBV6-1 and TRBJ2-6, with 9 bases fitting TRBD1. Germline V gene sequence: CDR1 MNHNS, CDR2 SASEGT. This CDR3 region has 19 residues. Unmatched junction bases numbered 14, after V lost 4 bases and J lost 4 bases. In nucleotides, the CDR3 is TGTGCCAGCAGTGGATTGCCCGGGACAGGGTCGACGGGGGCCAACGTCCTGACTTTC. As protein: CASSGLPGTGSTGANVLTF.

This clonotype was recorded once. The germline gene is not matched at one end of the junction; a read error may be the cause. The chain joins TRBV7-2 to TRBJ2-1; maybe TRBD2 (6 bases). CDR3 length: 15 amino acids. Germline assignment: CDR1 SGHTA and CDR2 FQGNSA. The DNA for the CDR3 is TGTGCCAGCAGCTTAGCCTCCGGGACTCACAATGAGCGGTTCTTC. Translation: CASSLASGTHNERFF.

The rearrangement uses TRBV4-2 and TRBJ2-7; 7 bases map to TRBD2. Germline V gene lookup returns CDR1 LGHNA and CDR2 YNFKEQ. The CDR3 is made up of 15 amino acids. The J segment lost 0 bases and the V segment lost 1 base, leaving 3 bases of the junction unmatched. For the CDR3, the DNA is TGTGCCAGCAGCCAAGGGATAGCGGGCTCCTACGAGCAGTACTTC. Its protein is CASSQGIAGSYEQYF.

This clonotype was detected a few times. The J gene is TRBJ2-7, the V gene TRBV5-1, with 11 nucleotides matching TRBD1. V trimming: 4 bases; J trimming: 0 bases; junction bases outside the gene matches: 12. The CDR3 is 18 residues long. Germline lookup yields CDR1 SGHRS and CDR2 YFSETQ. The CDR3 DNA reads as TGCGCCAGCAGCCGGGACAGGGGGTCCGGTCTTCTCTCCTACGAGCAGTACTTC. It specifies CASSRDRGSGLLSYEQYF.

As DNA, the CDR3 is TGTGCCAGCATCGGACAGATGACAAATGAGCAGTTCTTC. It codes for CASIGQMTNEQFF. V usage is TRBV3-1 and J usage is TRBJ2-1; perhaps TRBD1 as D (6 bases). V was shortened by 7 bases and J by 7 bases, with 14 bases between the two germline ends. The CDR3 covers 13 residues. Per the germline V gene, CDR1 is LGHDT and CDR2 is YNNKEL (reference sequence).

The chain joins TRBV7-9 to TRBJ1-2; D may be TRBD1 (6 bases). CDR1 SEHNR and CDR2 FQNEAQ come from the germline V gene (reference sequence). Trimming pared 6 bases from V and 8 bases from J, leaving 19 bases between. This CDR3 has 14 amino acids. The CDR3 loop reads CASRPMGGAGGYTF. CDR3 coding DNA: TGTGCCAGCAGACCTATGGGGGGCGCGGGGGGCTACACCTTC.

The sample holds a few counts of this clonotype. The chain has TRBV14 and TRBJ2-7; weak D call: TRBD1 (6 bases). Germline CDR1 reads SGHDN; CDR2 reads FVKESK. This CDR3 contains 15 residues. Trimming removed 4 bases from V and 5 bases from J, with 18 bases in between. In DNA form, the CDR3 reads TGTGCCAGCAGCCCGGGACATCTCAGAGTCCACGAGCAGTACTTC. This translates into CASSPGHLRVHEQYF.